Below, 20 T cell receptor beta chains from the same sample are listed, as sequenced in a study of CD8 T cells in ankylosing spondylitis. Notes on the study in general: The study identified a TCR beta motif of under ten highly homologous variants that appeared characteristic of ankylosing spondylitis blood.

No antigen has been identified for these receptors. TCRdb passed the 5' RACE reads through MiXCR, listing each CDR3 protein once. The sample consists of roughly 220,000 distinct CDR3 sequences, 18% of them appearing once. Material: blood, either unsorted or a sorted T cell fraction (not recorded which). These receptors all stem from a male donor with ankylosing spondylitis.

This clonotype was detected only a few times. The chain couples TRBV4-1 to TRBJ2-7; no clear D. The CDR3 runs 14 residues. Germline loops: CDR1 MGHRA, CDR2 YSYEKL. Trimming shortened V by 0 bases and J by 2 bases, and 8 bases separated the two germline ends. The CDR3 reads CASSQEYATYEQYF. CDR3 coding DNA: TGCGCCAGCAGCCAAGAGTATGCGACCTACGAGCAGTACTTC.

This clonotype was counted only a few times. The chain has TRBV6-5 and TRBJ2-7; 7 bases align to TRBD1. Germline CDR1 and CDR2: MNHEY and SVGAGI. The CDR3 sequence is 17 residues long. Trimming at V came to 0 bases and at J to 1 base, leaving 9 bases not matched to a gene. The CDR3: CASSYSISTGPSYEQYF. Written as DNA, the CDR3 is TGTGCCAGCAGTTACTCGATATCGACAGGGCCTTCCTACGAGCAGTACTTC.

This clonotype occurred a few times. This CDR3 reads CASSQVSRGSLSYGYTF. CDR3 nucleotides: TGCGCCAGCAGCCAAGTCTCTAGGGGGTCTCTTTCCTATGGCTACACCTTC. V usage is TRBV4-1 and J usage is TRBJ1-2, with D possibly matching TRBD1 (6 bases). This CDR3 has 17 amino acids. The germline V gene encodes CDR1 MGHRA and CDR2 YSYEKL. Trimming took off 1 base at V and 4 bases at J, with 19 bases between the two ends.

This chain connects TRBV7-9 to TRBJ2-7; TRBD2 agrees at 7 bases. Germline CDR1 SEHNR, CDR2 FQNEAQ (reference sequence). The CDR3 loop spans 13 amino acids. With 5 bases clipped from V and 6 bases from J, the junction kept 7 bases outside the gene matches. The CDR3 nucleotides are TGTGCCAGCAGCGCAAAGACTAGCCCCGAGCAGTACTTC. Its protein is CASSAKTSPEQYF.

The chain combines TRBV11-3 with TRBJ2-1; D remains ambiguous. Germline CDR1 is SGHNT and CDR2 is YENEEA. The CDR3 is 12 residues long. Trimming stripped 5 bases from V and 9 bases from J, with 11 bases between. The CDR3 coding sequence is TGTGCCAGCAGCCATCTATCCCCTGAGCAGTTCTTC. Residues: CASSHLSPEQFF.

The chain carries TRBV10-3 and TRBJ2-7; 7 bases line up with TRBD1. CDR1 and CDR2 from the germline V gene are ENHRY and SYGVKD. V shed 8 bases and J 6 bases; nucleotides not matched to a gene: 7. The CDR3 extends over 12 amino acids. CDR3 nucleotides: TGTGCCATCCAAACAGGGGACGGCGAGCAGTACTTC. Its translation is CAIQTGDGEQYF.

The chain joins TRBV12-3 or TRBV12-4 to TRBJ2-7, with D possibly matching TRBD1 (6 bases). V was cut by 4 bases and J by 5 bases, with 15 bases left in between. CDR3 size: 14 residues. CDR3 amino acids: CASSSDRGIDEQYF. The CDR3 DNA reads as TGTGCCAGCAGTTCGGACAGAGGAATAGACGAGCAGTACTTC.

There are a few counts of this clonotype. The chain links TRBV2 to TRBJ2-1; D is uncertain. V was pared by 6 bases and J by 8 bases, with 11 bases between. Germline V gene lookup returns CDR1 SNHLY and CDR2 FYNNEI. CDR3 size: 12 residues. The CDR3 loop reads CASRVGVHEQFF. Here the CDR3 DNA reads TGTGCCAGCAGAGTTGGGGTCCATGAGCAGTTCTTC.

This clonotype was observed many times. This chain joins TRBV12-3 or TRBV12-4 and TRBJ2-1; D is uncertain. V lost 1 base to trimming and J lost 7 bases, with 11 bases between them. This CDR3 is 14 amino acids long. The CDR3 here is CASSLGLIRNEQFF. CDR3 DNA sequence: TGTGCCAGCAGTTTAGGGCTAATCCGAAATGAGCAGTTCTTC.

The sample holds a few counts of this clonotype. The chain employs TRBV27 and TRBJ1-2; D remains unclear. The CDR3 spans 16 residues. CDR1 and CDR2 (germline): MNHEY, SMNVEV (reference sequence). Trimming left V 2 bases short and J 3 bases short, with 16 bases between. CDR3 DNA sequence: TGTGCCAGCAGTTTAGACCGGCAGGCCCCTTACTATGGCTACACCTTC. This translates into CASSLDRQAPYYGYTF.

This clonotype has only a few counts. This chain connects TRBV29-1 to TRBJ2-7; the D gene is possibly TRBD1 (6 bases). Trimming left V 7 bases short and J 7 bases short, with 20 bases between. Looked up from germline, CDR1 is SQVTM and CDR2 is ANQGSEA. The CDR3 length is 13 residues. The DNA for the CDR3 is TGCAGCGCGTTGGGGGCAGGGATTGGGGAGCAGTACTTC. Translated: CSALGAGIGEQYF.

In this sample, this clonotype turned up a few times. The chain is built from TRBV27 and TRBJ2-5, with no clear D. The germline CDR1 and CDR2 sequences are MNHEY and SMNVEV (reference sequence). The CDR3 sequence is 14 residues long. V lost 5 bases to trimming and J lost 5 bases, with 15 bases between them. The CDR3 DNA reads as TGTGCCAGCAGTCCACTGGTCGACGGGGAGACCCAGTACTTC. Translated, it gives CASSPLVDGETQYF.

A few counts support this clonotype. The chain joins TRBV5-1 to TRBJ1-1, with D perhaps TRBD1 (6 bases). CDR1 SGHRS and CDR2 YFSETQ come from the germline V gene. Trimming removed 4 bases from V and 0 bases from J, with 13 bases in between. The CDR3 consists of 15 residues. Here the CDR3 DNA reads TGCGCCAGCAGCCCCCTCGGACAGATGAACACTGAAGCTTTCTTT. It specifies CASSPLGQMNTEAFF.

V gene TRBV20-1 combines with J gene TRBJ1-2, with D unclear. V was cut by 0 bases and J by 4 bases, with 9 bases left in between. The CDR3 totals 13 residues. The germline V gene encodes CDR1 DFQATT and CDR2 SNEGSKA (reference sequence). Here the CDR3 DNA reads TGCAGTGCTAGAGATTTCAGCTTCTATGGCTACACCTTC. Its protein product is CSARDFSFYGYTF.

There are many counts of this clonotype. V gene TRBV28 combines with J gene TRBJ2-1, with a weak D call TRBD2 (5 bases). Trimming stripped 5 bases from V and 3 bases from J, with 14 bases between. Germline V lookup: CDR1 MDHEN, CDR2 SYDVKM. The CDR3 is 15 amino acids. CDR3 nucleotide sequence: TGTGCCAGCAGTCCTGCGGGTGAGGGCTACAATGAGCAGTTCTTC. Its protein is CASSPAGEGYNEQFF.

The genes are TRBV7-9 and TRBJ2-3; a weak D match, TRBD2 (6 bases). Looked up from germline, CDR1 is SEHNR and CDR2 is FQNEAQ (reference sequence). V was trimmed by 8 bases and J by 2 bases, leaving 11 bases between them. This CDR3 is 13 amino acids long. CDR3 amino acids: CASVSGYTDTQYF. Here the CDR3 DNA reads TGTGCCAGCGTGAGCGGGTACACAGATACGCAGTATTTT.

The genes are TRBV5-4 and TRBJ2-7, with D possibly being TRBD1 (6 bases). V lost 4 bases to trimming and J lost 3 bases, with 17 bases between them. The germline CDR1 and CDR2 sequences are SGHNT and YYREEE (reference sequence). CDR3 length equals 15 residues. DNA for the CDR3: TGTGCCAGCAGCACTCAGGGGTCTCCCGTCTACGAGCAGTACTTC. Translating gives CASSTQGSPVYEQYF.

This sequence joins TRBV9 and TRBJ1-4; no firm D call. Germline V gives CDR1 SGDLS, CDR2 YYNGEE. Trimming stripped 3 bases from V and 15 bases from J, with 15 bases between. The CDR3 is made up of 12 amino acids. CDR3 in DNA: TGTGCCAGCAGCGAGGACGGACTACTTTTGTTTTTT. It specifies CASSEDGLLLFF.

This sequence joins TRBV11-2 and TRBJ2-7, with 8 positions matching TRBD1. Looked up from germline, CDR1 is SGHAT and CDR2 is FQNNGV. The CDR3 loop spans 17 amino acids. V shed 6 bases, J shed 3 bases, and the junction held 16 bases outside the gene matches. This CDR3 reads CASSGMVAGQVNYEQYF. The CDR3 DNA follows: TGTGCCAGCAGTGGAATGGTGGCGGGACAGGTGAACTACGAGCAGTACTTC. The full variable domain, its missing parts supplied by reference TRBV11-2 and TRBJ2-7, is EAGVAQSPRYKIIEKRQSVAFWCNPISGHATLYWYQQILGQGPKLLIQFQNNGVVDDSQLPKDRFSAERLKGVDSTLKIQPAKLEDSAVYLCASSGMVAGQVNYEQYFGPGTRLTVT.

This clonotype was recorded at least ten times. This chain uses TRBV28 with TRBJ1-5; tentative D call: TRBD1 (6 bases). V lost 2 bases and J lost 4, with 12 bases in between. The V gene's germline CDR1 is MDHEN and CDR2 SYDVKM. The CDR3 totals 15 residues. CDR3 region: CASSLTGQRNQPQHF. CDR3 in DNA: TGTGCCAGCAGTTTAACAGGGCAAAGAAATCAGCCCCAGCATTTT. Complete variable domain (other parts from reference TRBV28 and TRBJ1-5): DVKVTQSSRYLVKRTGEKVFLECVQDMDHENMFWYRQDPGLGLRLIYFSYDVKMKEKGDIPEGYSVSREKKERFSLILESASTNQTSMYLCASSLTGQRNQPQHFGDGTRLSIL.